A single TCR beta chain is shown here with its context. Its antigen is as yet unknown. The sample originates from a study of CXCR3-negative and CXCR3-positive naive CD8 T cells. Across the study: Roughly 1.5 +/- 0.3 million TRB reads came from each library, giving some 130 million in total. General study results and limits: Naive subsets displayed similar surface CD5, and TCR strength was inferred from TRB CDR3 properties. Naive subsets were similarly diverse, while memory CD8+ repertoires were much less diverse. Hydrophobicity of TRB CDR3s was greater in CXCR3-positive naive cells than in CXCR3-negative naive cells.

The CDR3 has 17 amino acids. The germline CDR1 and CDR2 sequences are SGHRS and YFSETQ. Subsets of CD8+ T cells were each sorted in triplicate at approximately 300,000 cells apiece. 5' RACE that incorporated UMI labels was used to prepare the TRB cDNA libraries. TCRdb re-called the 5' RACE reads, yielding one record per CDR3 amino acid sequence without DNA. The sample data list roughly 130,000 distinct CDR3 sequences. The rearrangement joins TRBV5-1 to TRBJ2-7; TCRdb's assignment of TRBD2 cannot be checked, as there is no DNA. This clonotype was obtained from a human donor in good health. Some clones in this sample may be carry-over from other donors' samples. The sequenced sample was naive CXCR3+ CD8+ T cells from blood. Subset here: CD45RO-CCR7+CD27+CD95- naive CD8+ T cells expressing CXCR3 (TNR3+). CDR3 amino acids: CASSLQPGMGLSYEQYF.